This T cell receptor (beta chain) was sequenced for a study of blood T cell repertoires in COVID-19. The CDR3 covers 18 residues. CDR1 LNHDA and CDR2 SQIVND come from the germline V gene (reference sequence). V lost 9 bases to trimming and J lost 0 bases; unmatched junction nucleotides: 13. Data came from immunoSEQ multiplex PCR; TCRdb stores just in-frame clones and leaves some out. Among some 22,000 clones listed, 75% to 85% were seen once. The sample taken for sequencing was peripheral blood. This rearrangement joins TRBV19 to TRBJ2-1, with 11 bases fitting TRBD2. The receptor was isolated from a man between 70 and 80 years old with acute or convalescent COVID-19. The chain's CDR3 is CASRGASGRPSSYNEQFF. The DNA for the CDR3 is TGTGCCAGCCGGGGGGCTAGCGGGAGGCCTAGCTCCTACAATGAGCAGTTCTTC.